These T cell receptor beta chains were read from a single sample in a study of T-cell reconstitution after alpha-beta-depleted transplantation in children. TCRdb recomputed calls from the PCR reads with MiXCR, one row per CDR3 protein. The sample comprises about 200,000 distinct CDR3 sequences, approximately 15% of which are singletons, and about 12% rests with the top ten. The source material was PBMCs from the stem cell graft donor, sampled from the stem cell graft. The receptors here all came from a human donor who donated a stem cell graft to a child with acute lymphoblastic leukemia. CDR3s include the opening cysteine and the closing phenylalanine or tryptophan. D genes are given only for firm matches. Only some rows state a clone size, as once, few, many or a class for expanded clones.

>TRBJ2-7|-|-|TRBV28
CASSSPGKGRKSYEQYF
TGTGCCAGCAGTTCACCCGGCAAGGGGAGAAAGTCCTACGAGCAGTACTTC
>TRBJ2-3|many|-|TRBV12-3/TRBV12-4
CASNKDFTDTQYF
TGTGCCAGCAACAAGGACTTCACAGATACGCAGTATTTT
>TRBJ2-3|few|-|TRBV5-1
CASSLAFRGDTQYF
TGCGCCAGCAGCTTGGCCTTTCGAGGAGATACGCAGTATTTT
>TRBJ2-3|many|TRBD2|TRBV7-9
CASSPLAGEADTQYF
TGTGCCAGCAGCCCCTTAGCGGGAGAGGCAGATACGCAGTATTTT
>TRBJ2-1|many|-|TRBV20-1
CSASGARSSYNEQFF
TGCAGTGCTAGCGGGGCGAGGAGCTCCTACAATGAGCAGTTCTTC
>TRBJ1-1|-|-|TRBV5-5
CASSSRIVNTEAFF
TGTGCCAGCAGCTCCAGAATCGTGAACACTGAAGCTTTCTTT
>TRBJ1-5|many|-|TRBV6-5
CASSYVPAGGQPQHF
TGTGCCAGCAGTTACGTGCCAGCAGGAGGTCAGCCCCAGCATTTT
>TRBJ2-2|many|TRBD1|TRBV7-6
CASSSERQGTVAGELFF
TGTGCCAGCAGCTCTGAACGACAGGGGACGGTTGCCGGGGAGCTGTTTTTT
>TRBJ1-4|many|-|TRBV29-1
CSVGFGENNEKLFF
TGCAGCGTTGGTTTCGGAGAGAACAATGAAAAACTGTTTTTT
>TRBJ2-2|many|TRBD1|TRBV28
CASGMTGSTGELFF
TGTGCCAGTGGCATGACAGGGAGCACCGGGGAGCTGTTTTTT
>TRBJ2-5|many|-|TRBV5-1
CASSSTGLEGETQYF
TGCGCCAGCAGCTCCACAGGTCTCGAGGGAGAGACCCAGTACTTC
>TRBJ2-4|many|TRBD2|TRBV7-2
CASSPWTSGQNIQYF
TGTGCCAGCAGCCCTTGGACTAGCGGTCAAAACATTCAGTACTTC
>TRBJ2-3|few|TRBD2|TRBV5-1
CASSPVGGRETDTQYF
TGCGCCAGCTCCCCCGTGGGCGGGAGGGAGACAGATACGCAGTATTTT
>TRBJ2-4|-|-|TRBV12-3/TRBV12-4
CASSLQRRDIQYF
TGTGCCAGCAGTTTACAGAGGAGGGACATTCAGTACTTC
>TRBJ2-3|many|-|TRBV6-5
CASSYWSGGGTDTQYF
TGTGCCAGCAGTTACTGGTCTGGAGGTGGCACAGATACGCAGTATTTT
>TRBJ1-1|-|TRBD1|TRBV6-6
CASSYPDRGAFF
TGTGCCAGCAGTTACCCTGACAGGGGAGCTTTCTTT
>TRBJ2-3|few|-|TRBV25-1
CASSKGGTSTDTQYF
TGTGCCAGCAGCAAGGGCGGAACTAGCACAGATACGCAGTATTTT
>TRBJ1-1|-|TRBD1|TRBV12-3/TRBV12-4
CASSLGQYTEAFF
TGTGCCAGCAGTTTGGGACAGTACACTGAAGCTTTCTTT
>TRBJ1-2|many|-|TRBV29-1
CSVRTDNYGYTF
TGCAGCGTCCGGACGGATAACTATGGCTACACCTTC
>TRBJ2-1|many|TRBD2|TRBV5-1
CASSFPGLAGDNEQFF
TGCGCCAGCAGCTTCCCGGGACTAGCGGGGGACAATGAGCAGTTCTTC
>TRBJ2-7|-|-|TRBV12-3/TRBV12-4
CASSFAPVDLAYEQYF
TGTGCCAGCAGTTTCGCTCCGGTCGACTTAGCCTACGAGCAGTACTTC
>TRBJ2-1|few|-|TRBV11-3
CASSLKRGGYNEQFF
TGTGCCAGCAGCTTAAAAAGAGGGGGCTACAATGAGCAGTTCTTC
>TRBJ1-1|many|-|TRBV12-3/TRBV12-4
CASSRRFLMNTEAFF
TGTGCCAGCAGCCGACGGTTCCTCATGAACACTGAAGCTTTCTTT
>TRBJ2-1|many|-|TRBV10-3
CATDAGNEQFF
TGTGCCACCGACGCGGGGAATGAGCAGTTCTTC
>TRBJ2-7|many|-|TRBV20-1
CSARIGRGMYEQYF
TGCAGTGCCAGAATCGGACGGGGAATGTACGAGCAGTACTTC
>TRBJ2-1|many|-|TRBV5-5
CASSLNAGTGSNEQFF
TGTGCCAGCAGCTTAAATGCAGGGACCGGAAGCAATGAGCAGTTCTTC
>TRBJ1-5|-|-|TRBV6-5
CASSWRQGNQPQHF
TGTGCCAGCAGTTGGAGACAGGGCAATCAGCCCCAGCATTTT
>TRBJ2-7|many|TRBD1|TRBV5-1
CASSLEGTGREQYF
TGCGCCAGCAGCTTGGAGGGGACAGGACGCGAGCAGTACTTC
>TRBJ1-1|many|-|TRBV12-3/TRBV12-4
CASSLIPGAEAFF
TGTGCCAGCAGTTTGATCCCGGGCGCTGAAGCTTTCTTT
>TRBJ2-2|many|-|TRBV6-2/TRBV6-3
CASRASHTGELFF
TGTGCCAGCCGGGCATCCCACACCGGGGAGCTGTTTTTT
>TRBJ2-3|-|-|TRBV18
CASSPEDTQYF
TGTGCCAGCTCACCGGAAGATACGCAGTATTTT
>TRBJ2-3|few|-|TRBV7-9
CASSFPSTDTQYF
TGTGCCAGCAGCTTTCCTAGCACAGATACGCAGTATTTT
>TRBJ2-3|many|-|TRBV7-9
CATSKVTQYF
TGTGCCACATCGAAGGTTACGCAGTATTTT
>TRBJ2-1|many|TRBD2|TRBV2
CASSRTSGVYVEQFF
TGTGCCAGCAGCCGGACTAGCGGGGTCTATGTTGAGCAGTTCTTC
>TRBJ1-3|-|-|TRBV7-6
CASSLETVASGNTIYF
TGTGCCAGCAGCTTGGAGACAGTAGCCTCTGGAAACACCATATATTTT
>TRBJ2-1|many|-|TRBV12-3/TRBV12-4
CASSFNRGASSYNEQFF
TGTGCCAGCAGTTTTAATCGCGGGGCTAGCTCCTACAATGAGCAGTTCTTC
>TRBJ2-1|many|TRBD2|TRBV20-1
CSASGAGGSYNEQFF
TGCAGTGCTAGCGGAGCGGGAGGCTCCTACAATGAGCAGTTCTTC
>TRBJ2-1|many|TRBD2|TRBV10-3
CAISESKSLRTSINEQFF
TGTGCCATCAGTGAGTCGAAGTCCCTCCGGACTAGTATTAATGAGCAGTTCTTC
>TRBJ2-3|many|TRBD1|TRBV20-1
CSARDYMTGSTDTQYF
TGCAGTGCTAGAGATTACATGACAGGGAGCACAGATACGCAGTATTTT
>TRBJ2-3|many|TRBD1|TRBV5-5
CASSHDRDSDTDTQYF
TGTGCCAGCAGTCACGACCGGGACAGTGACACAGATACGCAGTATTTT
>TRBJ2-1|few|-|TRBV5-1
CASSLGTLRLGYEQFF
TGCGCCAGCAGCTTGGGGACATTGAGACTAGGGTATGAGCAGTTCTTC
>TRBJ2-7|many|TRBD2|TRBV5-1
CASSLGRLAYSYEQYF
TGCGCCAGCAGCTTGGGGAGACTAGCGTATTCCTACGAGCAGTACTTC
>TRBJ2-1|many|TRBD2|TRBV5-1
CASSPMASGRDNEQFF
TGCGCCAGCAGCCCGATGGCTAGCGGGAGGGACAATGAGCAGTTCTTC
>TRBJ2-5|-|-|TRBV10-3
CAISEFGTAKVTQYF
TGTGCCATCAGTGAATTCGGGACGGCAAAAGTTACCCAGTACTTC
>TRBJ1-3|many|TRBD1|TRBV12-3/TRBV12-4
CASRGQGSNTIYF
TGTGCCAGCAGAGGACAGGGTTCAAACACCATATATTTT
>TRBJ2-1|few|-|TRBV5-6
CASLARNEQFF
TGTGCCAGCTTAGCGCGCAATGAGCAGTTCTTC
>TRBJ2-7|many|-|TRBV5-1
CASSFDSGSYEQYF
TGCGCCAGCAGCTTTGACTCAGGGTCCTACGAGCAGTACTTC
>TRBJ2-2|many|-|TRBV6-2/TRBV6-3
CASSYEGSSSGELFF
TGTGCCAGCAGTTACGAGGGGAGTTCGTCCGGGGAGCTGTTTTTT
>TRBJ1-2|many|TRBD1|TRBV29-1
CSVLMRQGHYGYTF
TGCAGCGTTTTGATGAGACAGGGGCACTATGGCTACACCTTC
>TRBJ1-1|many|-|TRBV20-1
CSAQQGGFGNTEAFF
TGCAGTGCTCAACAGGGAGGGTTTGGGAACACTGAAGCTTTCTTT
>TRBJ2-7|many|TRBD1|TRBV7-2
CASSLGRDRSVYEQYF
TGTGCCAGCAGCTTAGGGCGGGACAGGTCCGTCTACGAGCAGTACTTC
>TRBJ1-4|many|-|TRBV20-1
CSALTDGGEKLFF
TGCAGTGCACTGACAGATGGGGGAGAAAAACTGTTTTTT
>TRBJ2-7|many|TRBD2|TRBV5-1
CASSRGLADNYEQYF
TGCGCCAGCAGCCGGGGACTAGCTGACAACTACGAGCAGTACTTC
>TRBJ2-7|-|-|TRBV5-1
CASSLGPLYRVLGDEQYF
TGCGCCAGCAGCTTAGGCCCACTATATAGGGTTCTTGGGGACGAGCAGTACTTC
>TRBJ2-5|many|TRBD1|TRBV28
CASKVGGAPETQYF
TGTGCCAGCAAAGTAGGGGGCGCACCAGAGACCCAGTACTTC
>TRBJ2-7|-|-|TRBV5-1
CASREGQNYEQYF
TGCGCCAGCAGGGAGGGACAGAACTACGAGCAGTACTTC
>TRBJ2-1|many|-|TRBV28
CASTGGSARNEQFF
TGTGCCAGCACTGGGGGATCCGCGCGAAATGAGCAGTTCTTC
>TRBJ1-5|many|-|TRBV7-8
CASSLQSDRRLGQPQHF
TGTGCCAGCAGCTTACAATCGGACAGACGATTAGGGCAGCCCCAGCATTTT
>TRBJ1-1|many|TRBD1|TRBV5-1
CASSLEIGGNTEAFF
TGCGCCAGCAGCTTGGAGATAGGGGGCAACACTGAAGCTTTCTTT
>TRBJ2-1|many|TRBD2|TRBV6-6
CASSYPVKLAGPGEQFF
TGTGCCAGCAGTTACCCTGTCAAGCTAGCGGGACCGGGGGAGCAGTTCTTC